This paragraph covers one T cell receptor (beta chain) sequence. An end of the junction does not agree with germline; a read error may underlie this. The data belong to a study of tumor and adjacent non-tumor tissue in lung cancer. The library came from three nested PCR rounds adapted from ARM-PCR protocols. TCRdb called the multiplex PCR reads again in MiXCR, with one record for every CDR3 protein. Of 70,000 to 95,000 distinct CDR3 sequences in the sample, 76% were seen once. No cell sorting was done before RNA was extracted from the tissue. Distant lung tissue was collected more than 3 cm away from the tumor edge. The CDR3 extends over 14 amino acids.

The TCR was taken from a man in his 70s with non-small cell lung cancer. The chain is built from TRBV12-3 or TRBV12-4 and TRBJ1-1, with TRBD1 as a possible D gene (6 bases). Sequences were obtained from distant non-tumor lung tissue. Written as DNA, the CDR3 is TGTGCCAGCAGTTTCGACAGGTTAGAGACTGAAGATTTCTTT. It is translated as CASSFDRLETEDFF.